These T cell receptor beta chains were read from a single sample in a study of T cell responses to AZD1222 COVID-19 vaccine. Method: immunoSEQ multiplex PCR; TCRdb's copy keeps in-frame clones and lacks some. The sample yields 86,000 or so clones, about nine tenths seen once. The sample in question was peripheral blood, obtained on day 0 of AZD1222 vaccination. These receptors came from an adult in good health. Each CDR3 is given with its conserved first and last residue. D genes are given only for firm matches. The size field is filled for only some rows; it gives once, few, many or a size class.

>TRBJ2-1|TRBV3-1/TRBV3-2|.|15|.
CASSPRQGGVNEQFF
TGTGCCAGCAGCCCCCGGCAGGGGGGAGTCAATGAGCAGTTCTTC
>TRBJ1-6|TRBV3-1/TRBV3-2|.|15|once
CASSQHTGWNSPLHF
TGTGCCAGCAGCCAACACACAGGGTGGAATTCACCCCTCCACTTT
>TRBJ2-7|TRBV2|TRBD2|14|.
CASSQGLAVYEQYF
TGTGCCAGCAGCCAGGGACTAGCGGTCTACGAGCAGTACTTC
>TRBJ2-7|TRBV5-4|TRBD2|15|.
CASSALAGGPYEQYF
TGTGCCAGCAGCGCACTAGCGGGGGGTCCCTACGAGCAGTACTTC
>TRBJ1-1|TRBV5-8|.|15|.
CASSLKFSMNTEAFF
TGTGCCAGCAGCTTGAAGTTCAGCATGAACACTGAAGCTTTCTTT
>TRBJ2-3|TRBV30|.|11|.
CAWTGVKTQYF
TGTGCCTGGACTGGGGTGAAGACGCAGTATTTT
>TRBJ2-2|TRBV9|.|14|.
CASSLRGDTGELFF
TGTGCCAGCAGCCTTAGGGGGGACACCGGGGAGCTGTTTTTT
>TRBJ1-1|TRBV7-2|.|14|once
CASSVTQGNTEAFF
TGTGCCAGCAGCGTTACACAGGGGAACACTGAAGCTTTCTTT
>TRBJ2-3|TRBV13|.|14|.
CASSDSRNTDTQYF
TGTGCCAGCAGTGATAGTAGAAACACAGATACGCAGTATTTT
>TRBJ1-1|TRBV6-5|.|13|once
CASSQGWGTEAFF
TGTGCCAGCAGCCAGGGGTGGGGCACTGAAGCTTTCTTT
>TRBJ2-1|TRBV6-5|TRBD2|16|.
CASSFLGSGGDNEQFF
TGTGCCAGCAGTTTTTTAGGGAGCGGGGGGGACAATGAGCAGTTCTTC
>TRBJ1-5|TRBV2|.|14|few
CASTQGQAAGPQHF
TGTGCCAGCACCCAGGGGCAGGCGGCCGGGCCCCAGCATTTT
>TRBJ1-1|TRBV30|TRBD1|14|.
CAWNLGQVNTEAFF
TGTGCCTGGAACCTTGGACAGGTGAACACTGAAGCTTTCTTT
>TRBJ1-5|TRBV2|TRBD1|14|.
CASSRQGQGQPQHF
TGTGCCAGCAGCCGACAGGGCCAAGGACAGCCCCAGCATTTT
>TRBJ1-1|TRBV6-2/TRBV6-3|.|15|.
CASSYSAGWNTEAFF
TGTGCCAGCAGTTACTCAGCGGGGTGGAACACTGAAGCTTTCTTT
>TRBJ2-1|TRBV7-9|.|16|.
CASSLVSGWSNNEQFF
TGTGCCAGCAGCTTAGTGTCAGGGTGGAGTAACAATGAGCAGTTCTTC
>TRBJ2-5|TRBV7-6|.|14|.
CASSLGARVETQYF
TGTGCCAGCAGCCTTGGGGCTAGGGTGGAGACCCAGTACTTC
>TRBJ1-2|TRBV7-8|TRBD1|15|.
CASSLGGQGLYGYTF
TGTGCCAGCAGCTTAGGGGGACAGGGCCTCTATGGCTACACCTTC
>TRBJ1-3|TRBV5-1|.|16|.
CASSLAGTNSGNTIYF
TGCGCCAGCAGCTTGGCCGGGACAAACTCTGGAAACACCATATATTTT
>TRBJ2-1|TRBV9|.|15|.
CASSVVHTTNNEQFF
TGTGCCAGCAGCGTAGTTCACACCACAAACAATGAGCAGTTCTTC
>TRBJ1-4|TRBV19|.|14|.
CASDPGQRGEKLFF
TGTGCCAGCGACCCGGGACAAAGGGGTGAAAAACTGTTTTTT